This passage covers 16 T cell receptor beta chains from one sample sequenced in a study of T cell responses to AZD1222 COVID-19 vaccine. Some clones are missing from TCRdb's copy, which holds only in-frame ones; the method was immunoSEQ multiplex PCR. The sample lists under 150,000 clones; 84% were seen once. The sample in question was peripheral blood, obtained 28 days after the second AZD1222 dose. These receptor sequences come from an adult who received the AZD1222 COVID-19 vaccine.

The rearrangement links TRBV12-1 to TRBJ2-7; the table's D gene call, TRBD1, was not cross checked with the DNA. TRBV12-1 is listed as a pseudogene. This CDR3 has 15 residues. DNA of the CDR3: TGTGCCAGCAGACTCGACAGGGGGAATACCTACGAGCAGTACTTC. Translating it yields CASRLDRGNTYEQYF.

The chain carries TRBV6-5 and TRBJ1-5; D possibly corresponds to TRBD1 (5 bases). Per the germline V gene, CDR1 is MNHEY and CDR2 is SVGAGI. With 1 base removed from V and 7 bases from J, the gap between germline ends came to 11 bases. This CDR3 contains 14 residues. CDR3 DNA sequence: TGTGCCAGCAGTTACTGGCAGGGCGGGCAGCCCCAGCATTTT. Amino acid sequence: CASSYWQGGQPQHF.

CDR3 in amino acids: CASSAGTGRSIYGYTF. The DNA of the CDR3 is TGTGCCAGCAGCGCCGGGACAGGGCGGTCTATCTATGGCTACACCTTC. V and J are TRBV5-4 and TRBJ1-2, with 9 bases fitting TRBD1. The CDR3 is 16 residues long. The junction had 11 bases not matched to a gene; V was cut back by 4 bases and J by 4 bases. The germline V gene has CDR1 SGHNT and CDR2 YYREEE (reference sequence).

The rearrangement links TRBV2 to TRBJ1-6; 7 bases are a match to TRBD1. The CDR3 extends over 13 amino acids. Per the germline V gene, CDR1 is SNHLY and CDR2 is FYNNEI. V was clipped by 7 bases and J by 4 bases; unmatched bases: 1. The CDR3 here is CASTGQYNSPLHF. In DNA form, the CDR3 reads TGTGCCAGCACGGGACAGTATAATTCACCCCTCCACTTT.

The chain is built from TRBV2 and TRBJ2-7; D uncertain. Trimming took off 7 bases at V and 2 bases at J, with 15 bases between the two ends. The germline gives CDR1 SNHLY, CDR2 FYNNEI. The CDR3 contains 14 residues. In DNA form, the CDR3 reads TGTGCCAGCAAGAAGAGGCCCGGACCCTACGAGCAGTACTTC. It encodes CASKKRPGPYEQYF.

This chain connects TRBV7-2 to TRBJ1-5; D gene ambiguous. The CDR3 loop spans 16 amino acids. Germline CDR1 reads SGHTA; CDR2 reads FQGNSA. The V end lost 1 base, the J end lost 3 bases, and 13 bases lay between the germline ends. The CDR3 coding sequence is TGTGCCAGCAGCTTAGAGGCGGCCGGGCTCAATCAGCCCCAGCATTTT. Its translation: CASSLEAAGLNQPQHF. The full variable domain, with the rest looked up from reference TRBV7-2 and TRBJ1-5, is GAGVSQSPSNKVTEKGKDVELRCDPISGHTALYWYRQSLGQGLEFLIYFQGNSAPDKSGLPSDRFSAERTGGSVSTLTIQRTQQEDSAVYLCASSLEAAGLNQPQHFGDGTRLSIL.

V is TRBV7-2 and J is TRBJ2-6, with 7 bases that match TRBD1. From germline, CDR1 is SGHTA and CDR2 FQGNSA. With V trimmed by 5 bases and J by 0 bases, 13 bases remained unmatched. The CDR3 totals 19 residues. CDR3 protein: CASSNAGDSGISGANVLTF. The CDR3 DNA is TGTGCCAGCAGCAATGCCGGGGACAGCGGCATCTCTGGGGCCAACGTCCTGACTTTC.

CDR3 region: CASSPLGLAVEQFF. The CDR3 coding sequence is TGTGCCAGCAGCCCCCTGGGACTAGCGGTTGAGCAGTTCTTC. The chain combines TRBV13 with TRBJ2-1; 11 bases line up with TRBD2. This CDR3 spans 14 amino acids. Trimming removed 5 bases from V and 9 bases from J; junction bases left unmatched: 6. CDR1 and CDR2 (germline): PRHDT, FYEKMQ (reference sequence). The variable domain in full, completed from reference TRBV13 and TRBJ2-1, reads AAGVIQSPRHLIKEKRETATLKCYPIPRHDTVYWYQQGPGQDPQFLISFYEKMQSDKGSIPDRFSAQQFSDYHSELNMSSLELGDSALYFCASSPLGLAVEQFFGPGTRLTVL.

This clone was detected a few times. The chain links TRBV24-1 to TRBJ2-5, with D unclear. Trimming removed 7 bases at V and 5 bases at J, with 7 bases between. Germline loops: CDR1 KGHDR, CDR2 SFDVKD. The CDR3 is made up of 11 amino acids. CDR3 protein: CATRPWETQYF. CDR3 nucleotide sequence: TGTGCCACCAGGCCTTGGGAGACCCAGTACTTC.

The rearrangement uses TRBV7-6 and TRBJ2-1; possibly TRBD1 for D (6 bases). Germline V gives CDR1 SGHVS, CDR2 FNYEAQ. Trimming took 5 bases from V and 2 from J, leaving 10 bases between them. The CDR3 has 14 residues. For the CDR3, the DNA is TGTGCCAGCAGCAGGCAGGGGACCTACAATGAGCAGTTCTTC. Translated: CASSRQGTYNEQFF. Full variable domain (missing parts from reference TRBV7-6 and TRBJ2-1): GAGVSQSPRYKVTKRGQDVALRCDPISGHVSLYWYRQALGQGPEFLTYFNYEAQQDKSGLPNDRFSAERPEGSISTLTIQRTEQRDSAMYRCASSRQGTYNEQFFGPGTRLTVL.

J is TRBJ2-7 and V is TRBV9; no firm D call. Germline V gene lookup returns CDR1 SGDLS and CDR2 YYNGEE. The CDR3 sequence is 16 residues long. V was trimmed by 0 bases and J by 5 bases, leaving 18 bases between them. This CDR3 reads CASSVGPPALNHEQYF. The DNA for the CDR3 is TGTGCCAGCAGCGTAGGTCCCCCGGCCCTAAACCACGAGCAGTACTTC.

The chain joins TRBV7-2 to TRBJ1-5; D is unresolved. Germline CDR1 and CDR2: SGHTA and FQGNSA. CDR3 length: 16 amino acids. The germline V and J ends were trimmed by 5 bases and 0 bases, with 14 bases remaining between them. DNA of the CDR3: TGTGCCAGCAGCCCAGTTGACACCTCTAGCAATCAGCCCCAGCATTTT. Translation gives CASSPVDTSSNQPQHF.

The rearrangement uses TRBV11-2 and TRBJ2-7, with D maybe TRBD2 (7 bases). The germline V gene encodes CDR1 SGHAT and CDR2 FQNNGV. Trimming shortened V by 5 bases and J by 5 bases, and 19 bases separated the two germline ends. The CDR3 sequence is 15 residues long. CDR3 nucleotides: TGTGCCAGCAGCCCGGGGGGCAGCCGAGTCCACGAGCAGTACTTC. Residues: CASSPGGSRVHEQYF.

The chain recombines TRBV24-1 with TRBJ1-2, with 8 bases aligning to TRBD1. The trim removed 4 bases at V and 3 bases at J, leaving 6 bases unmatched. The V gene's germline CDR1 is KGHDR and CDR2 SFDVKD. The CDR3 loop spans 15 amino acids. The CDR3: CATSDPYRGDYGYTF. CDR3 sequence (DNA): TGTGCCACCAGTGACCCCTACAGGGGGGACTATGGCTACACCTTC.

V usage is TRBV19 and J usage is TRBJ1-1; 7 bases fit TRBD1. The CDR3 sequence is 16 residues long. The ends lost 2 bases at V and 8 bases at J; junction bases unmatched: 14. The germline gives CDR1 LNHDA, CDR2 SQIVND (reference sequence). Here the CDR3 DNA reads TGTGCCAGTAGTATAAGGGCAGGGGGTCCGCTTGAGGAAGCTTTCTTT. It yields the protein CASSIRAGGPLEEAFF. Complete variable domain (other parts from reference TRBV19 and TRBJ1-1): DGGITQSPKYLFRKEGQNVTLSCEQNLNHDAMYWYRQDPGQGLRLIYYSQIVNDFQKGDIAEGYSVSREKKESFPLTVTSAQKNPTAFYLCASSIRAGGPLEEAFFGQGTRLTVV.

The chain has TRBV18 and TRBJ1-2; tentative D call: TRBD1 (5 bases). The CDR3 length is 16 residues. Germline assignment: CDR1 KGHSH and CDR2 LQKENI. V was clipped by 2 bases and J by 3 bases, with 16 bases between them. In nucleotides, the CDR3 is TGTGCCAGCTCACCAGCACTGGGGCACGGGGACTATGGCTACACCTTC. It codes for CASSPALGHGDYGYTF.